This T cell receptor (beta chain) was profiled in a study of identical twins. Regarding the study as a whole: Zero-insertion analyses were open to partial confounding by invariant MAIT and iNKT cells. Memory repertoires showed no such pattern, whereas abundant cord blood beta clonotypes carried fewer insertions.

Everyone who donated was a healthy Caucasian. cDNA carried unique molecular identifiers, and a universal primer site was added by template switching. Each CDR3 protein gets one entry after TCRdb re-called the 5' RACE reads with MiXCR. The repertoire holds 250,000 to 300,000 distinct CDR3 sequences, with 7.5% to 9.5% as singletons. Concerning this clonotype itself: Antigen: not known.

Looked up from germline, CDR1 is SGHDT and CDR2 is YYEEEE. This CDR3 spans 13 amino acids. Between the trimmed V and J ends, which lost 3 bases and 4 bases, there was a span of 7 bases. The sample was also linked to a second study, of yellow fever vaccine responses in identical twins.

J is TRBJ1-4 and V is TRBV5-6; no clear D. Input material: CD8+ T cells sorted from blood. This receptor was obtained from a woman between 18 and 29 years old in good health. CDR3 loop: CASSSSINEKLFF. CDR3 DNA: TGTGCCAGCAGCTCGTCTATTAATGAAAAACTGTTTTTT.